This T cell receptor beta chain was recorded in a study of PD-L1 blockade in urothelial cancer. Overall study: Of 29 to 30 patients, almost 26 were males with bladder-origin urothelial cancer. Each blood sample yielded a median of 141,255 T cells. Points from the study as a whole: Durable-benefit patients showed greater tumor-associated blood clone expansion at 3 weeks.

Concerning this clone itself: Its antigen is unidentified.

Germline V gene lookup returns CDR1 SNHLY and CDR2 FYNNEI. There are 14 residues in the CDR3. V was clipped by 4 bases and J by 7 bases; unmatched bases: 8. This table comes from immunoSEQ multiplex PCR, and its TCRdb copy is limited to in-frame clones, with some not included. The sample lists tens of thousands of clones; around 88% were seen once. Sample time point: pretreatment peripheral blood. The number of samples from each patient was between 1 and 8, taken pretreatment and on-treatment. The sequence was obtained from a woman aged 60-75 years with urothelial cancer. The rearrangement uses TRBV2 and TRBJ2-5, with 8 bases identical to TRBD2. The sample in question was PBMCs, obtained around atezolizumab (anti-PD-L1) treatment. CDR3 sequence (DNA): TGTGCCAGCAGTGTCGAAGCGGGAGAGGTGACCCAGTACTTC. Translating gives CASSVEAGEVTQYF.